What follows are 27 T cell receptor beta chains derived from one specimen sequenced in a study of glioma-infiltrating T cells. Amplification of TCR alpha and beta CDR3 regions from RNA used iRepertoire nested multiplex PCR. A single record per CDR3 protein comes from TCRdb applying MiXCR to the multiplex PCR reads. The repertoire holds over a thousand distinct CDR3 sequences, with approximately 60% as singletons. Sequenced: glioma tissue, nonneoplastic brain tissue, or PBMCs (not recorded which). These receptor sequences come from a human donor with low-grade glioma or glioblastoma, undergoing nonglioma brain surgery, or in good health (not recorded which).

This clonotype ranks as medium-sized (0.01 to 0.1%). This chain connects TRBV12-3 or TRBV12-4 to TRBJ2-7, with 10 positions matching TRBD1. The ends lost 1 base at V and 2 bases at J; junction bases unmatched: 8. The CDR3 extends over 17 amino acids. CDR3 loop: CASSLVPGQGMTYEQYF. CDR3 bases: TGTGCCAGCAGTTTAGTCCCGGGACAGGGGATGACCTACGAGCAGTACTTC.

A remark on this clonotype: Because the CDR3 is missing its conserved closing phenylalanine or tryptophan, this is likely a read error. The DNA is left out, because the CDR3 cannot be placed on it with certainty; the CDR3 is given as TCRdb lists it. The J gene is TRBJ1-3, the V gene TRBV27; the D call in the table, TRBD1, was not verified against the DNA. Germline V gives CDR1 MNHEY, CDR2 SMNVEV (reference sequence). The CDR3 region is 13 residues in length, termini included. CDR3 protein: CASRGTAGNTIDG.

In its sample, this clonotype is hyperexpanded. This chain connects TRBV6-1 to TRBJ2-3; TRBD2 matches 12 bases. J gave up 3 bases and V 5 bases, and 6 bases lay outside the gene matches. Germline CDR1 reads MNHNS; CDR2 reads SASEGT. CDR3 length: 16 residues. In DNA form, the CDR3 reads TGTGCCAGCAGTCTTTCGACTAGCGGGAGAACAGATACGCAGTATTTT. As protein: CASSLSTSGRTDTQYF.

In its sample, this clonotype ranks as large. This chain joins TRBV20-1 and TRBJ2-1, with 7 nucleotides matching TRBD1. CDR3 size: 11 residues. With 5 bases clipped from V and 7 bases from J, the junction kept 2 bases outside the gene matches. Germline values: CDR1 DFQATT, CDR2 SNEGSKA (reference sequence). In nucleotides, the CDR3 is TGCAGTGCTGGCAGGGGGAATGAGCAGTTCTTC. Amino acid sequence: CSAGRGNEQFF.

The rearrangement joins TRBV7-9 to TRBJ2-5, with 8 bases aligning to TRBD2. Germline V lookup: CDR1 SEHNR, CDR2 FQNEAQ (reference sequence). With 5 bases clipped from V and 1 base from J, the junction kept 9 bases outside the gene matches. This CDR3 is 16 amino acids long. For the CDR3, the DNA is TGTGCCAGCAGCCCCGCCGGGGGGGGGGCCCAAGAGACCCAGTACTTC. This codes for CASSPAGGGAQETQYF.

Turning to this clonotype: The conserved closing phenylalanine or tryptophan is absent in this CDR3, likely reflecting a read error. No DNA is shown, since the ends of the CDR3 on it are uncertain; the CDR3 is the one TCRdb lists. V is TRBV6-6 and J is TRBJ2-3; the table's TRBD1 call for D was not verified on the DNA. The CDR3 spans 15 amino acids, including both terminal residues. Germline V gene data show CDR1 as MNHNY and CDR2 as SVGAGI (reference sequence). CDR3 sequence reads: CASSPAGSRTDTQDG.

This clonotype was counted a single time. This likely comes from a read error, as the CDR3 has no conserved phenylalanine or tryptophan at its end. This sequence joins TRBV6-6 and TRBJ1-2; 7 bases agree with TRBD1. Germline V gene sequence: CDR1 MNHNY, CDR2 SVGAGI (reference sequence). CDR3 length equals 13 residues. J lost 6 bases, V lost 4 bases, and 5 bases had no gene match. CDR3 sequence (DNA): TGTGCCAGCAGTTTTCAACAGGGGAATGGCTACACCTTA. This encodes CASSFQQGNGYTL.

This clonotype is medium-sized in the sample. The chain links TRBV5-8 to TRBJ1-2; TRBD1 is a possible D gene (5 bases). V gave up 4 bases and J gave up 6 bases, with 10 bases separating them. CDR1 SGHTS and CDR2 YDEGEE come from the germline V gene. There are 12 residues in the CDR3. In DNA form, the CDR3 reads TGTGCCAGCAGCCACAGGACGGATGGCTACACCTTC. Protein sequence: CASSHRTDGYTF. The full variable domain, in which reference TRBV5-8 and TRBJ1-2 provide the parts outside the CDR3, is EAGVTQSPTHLIKTRGQQATLRCSPISGHTSVYWYQQALGLGLQFLLWYDEGEERNRGNFPPRFSGRQFPNYSSELNVNALELEDSALYLCASSHRTDGYTFGSGTRLTVV.

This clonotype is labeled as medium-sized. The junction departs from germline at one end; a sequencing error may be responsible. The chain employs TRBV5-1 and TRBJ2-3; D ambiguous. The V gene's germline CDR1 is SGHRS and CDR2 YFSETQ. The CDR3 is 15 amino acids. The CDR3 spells CASILRRMGTDTQYF. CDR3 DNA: TGCGCCAGCATCTTGCGGAGAATGGGCACAGATACGCAGTATTTT.

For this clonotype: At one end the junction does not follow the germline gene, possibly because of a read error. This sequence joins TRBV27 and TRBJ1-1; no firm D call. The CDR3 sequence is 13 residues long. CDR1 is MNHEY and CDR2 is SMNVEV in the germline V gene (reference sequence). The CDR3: CASSTGPPPDAFF. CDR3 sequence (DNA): TGTGCCAGCAGTACCGGCCCGCCCCCTGACGCTTTCTTT.

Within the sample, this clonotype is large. The CDR3 protein is CATQSGWDRGGSYNSPLHF. In DNA, the CDR3 is TGTGCCACCCAATCGGGCTGGGACAGAGGTGGCTCCTATAATTCACCCCTCCACTTT. The chain recombines TRBV25-1 with TRBJ1-6; 7 bases line up with TRBD1. Germline V gene data show CDR1 as MGHDK and CDR2 as SYGVNS. The junction had 18 bases not matched to a gene; V was cut back by 10 bases and J by 0 bases. The CDR3 is 19 amino acids. The full variable domain, its missing parts supplied by reference TRBV25-1 and TRBJ1-6, is EADIYQTPRYLVIGTGKKITLECSQTMGHDKMYWYQQDPGMELHLIHYSYGVNSTEKGDLSSESTVSRIRTEHFPLTLESARPSHTSQYLCATQSGWDRGGSYNSPLHFGNGTRLTVT.

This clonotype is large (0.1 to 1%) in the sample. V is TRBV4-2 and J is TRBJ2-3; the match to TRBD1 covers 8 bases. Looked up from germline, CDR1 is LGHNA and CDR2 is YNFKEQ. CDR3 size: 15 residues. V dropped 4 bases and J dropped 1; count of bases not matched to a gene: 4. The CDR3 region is CASSPPGQGTDTQYF. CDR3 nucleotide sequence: TGTGCCAGCAGCCCTCCGGGACAGGGCACAGATACGCAGTATTTT.

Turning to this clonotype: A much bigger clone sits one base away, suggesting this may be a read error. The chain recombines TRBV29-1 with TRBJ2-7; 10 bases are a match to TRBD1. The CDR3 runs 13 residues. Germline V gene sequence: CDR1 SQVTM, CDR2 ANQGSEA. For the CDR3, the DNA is TGCAGCGCCCGGGACAGGGGAACCTACGGGCAGTACTTC. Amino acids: CSARDRGTYGQYF.

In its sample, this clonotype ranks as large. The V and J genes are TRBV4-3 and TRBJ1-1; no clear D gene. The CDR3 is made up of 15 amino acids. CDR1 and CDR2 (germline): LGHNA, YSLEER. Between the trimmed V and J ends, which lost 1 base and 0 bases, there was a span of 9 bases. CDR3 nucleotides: TGCGCCAGCAGCCAAGGATGGCGGATGAACACTGAAGCTTTCTTT. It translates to CASSQGWRMNTEAFF.

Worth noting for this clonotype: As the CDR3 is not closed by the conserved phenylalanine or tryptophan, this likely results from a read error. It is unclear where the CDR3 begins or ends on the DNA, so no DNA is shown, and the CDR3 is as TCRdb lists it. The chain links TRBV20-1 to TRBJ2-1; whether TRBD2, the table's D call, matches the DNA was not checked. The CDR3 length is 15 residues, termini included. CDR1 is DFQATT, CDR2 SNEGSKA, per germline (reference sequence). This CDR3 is CSASSRGIADNEQGV.

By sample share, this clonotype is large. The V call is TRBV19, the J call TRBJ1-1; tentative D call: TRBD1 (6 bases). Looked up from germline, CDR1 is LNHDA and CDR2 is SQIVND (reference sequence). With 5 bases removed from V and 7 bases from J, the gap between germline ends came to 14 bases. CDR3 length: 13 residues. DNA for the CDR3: TGTGCCAGTAGTCGGACAGCTTACATTGAAGCTTTCTTT. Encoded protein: CASSRTAYIEAFF.

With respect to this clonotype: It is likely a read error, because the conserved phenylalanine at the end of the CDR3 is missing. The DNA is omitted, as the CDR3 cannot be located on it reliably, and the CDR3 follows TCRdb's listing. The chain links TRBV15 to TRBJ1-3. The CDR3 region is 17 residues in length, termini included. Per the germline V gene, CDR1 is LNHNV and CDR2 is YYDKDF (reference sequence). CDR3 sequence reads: CATSRSLMGSSGNTIYL.

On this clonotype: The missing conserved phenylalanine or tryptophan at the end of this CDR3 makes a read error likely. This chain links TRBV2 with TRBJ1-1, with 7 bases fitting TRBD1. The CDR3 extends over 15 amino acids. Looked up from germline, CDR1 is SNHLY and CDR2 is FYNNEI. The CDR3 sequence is CARSRHRGRNTEAFL. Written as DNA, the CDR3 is TGTGCCAGAAGTCGACACAGGGGCCGTAACACCGAAGCTTTCCTT.

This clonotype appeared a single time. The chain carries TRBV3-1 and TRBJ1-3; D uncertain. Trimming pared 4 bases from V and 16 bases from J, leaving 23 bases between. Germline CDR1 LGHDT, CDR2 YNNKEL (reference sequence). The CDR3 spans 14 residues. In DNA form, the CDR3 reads TGTGCCAGCAGCCCGACAAATTCTGGAAATACGCTCTATTTT. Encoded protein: CASSPTNSGNTLYF.

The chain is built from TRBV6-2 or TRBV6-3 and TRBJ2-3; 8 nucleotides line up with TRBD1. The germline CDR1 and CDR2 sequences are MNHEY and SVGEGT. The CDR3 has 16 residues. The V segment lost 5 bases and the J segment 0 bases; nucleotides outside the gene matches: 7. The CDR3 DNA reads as TGTGCCAGCAGTAACCTCCGGGACAGGAGCACAGATACGCAGTATTTT. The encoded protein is CASSNLRDRSTDTQYF.

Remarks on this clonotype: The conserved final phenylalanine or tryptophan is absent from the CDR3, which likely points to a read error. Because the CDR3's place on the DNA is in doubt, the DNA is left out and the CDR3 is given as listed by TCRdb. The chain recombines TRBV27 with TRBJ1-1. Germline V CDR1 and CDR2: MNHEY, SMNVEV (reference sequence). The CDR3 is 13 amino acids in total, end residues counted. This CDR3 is CASSTGQNTEECG.

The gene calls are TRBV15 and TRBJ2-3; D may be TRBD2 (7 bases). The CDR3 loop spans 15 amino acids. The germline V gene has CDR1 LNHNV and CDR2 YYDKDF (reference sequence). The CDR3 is CKTSGMAGATDTQYF. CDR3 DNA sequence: TGTAAAACCTCCGGCATGGCGGGGGCCACAGATACGCAGTATTTT.

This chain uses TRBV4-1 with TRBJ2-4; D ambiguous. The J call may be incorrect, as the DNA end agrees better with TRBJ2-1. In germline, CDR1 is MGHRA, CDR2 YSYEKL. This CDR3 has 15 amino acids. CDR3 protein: CASSPPGTGLNQQFF. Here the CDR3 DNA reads TGCGCCAGCAGCCCCCCAGGAACGGGCCTAAACCAGCAGTTCTTC.

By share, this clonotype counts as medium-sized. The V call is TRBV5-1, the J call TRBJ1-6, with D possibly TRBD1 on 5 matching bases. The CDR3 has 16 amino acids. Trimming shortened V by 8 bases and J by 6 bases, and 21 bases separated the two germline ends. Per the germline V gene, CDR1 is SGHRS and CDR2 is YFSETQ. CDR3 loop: CASTKETVDVNSPLHF. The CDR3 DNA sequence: TGCGCCAGTACCAAAGAGACAGTGGACGTTAATTCACCCCTCCACTTT.

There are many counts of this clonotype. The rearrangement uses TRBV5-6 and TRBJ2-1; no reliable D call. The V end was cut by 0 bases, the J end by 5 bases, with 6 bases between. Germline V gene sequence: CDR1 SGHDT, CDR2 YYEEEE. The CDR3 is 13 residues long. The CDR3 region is CASSLAVNNEQFF. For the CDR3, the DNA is TGTGCCAGCAGCTTGGCCGTAAACAATGAGCAGTTCTTC.

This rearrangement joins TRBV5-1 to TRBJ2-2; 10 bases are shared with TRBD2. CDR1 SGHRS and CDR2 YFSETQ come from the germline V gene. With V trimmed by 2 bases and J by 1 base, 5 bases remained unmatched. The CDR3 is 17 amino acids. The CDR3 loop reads CASSFLAGEGNTGELFF. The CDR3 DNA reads TGCGCCAGCAGCTTTCTAGCGGGAGAGGGGAACACCGGGGAGCTGTTTTTT. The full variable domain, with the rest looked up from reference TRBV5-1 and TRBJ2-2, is KAGVTQTPRYLIKTRGQQVTLSCSPISGHRSVSWYQQTPGQGLQFLFEYFSETQRNKGNFPGRFSGRQFSNSRSEMNVSTLELGDSALYLCASSFLAGEGNTGELFFGEGSRLTVL.

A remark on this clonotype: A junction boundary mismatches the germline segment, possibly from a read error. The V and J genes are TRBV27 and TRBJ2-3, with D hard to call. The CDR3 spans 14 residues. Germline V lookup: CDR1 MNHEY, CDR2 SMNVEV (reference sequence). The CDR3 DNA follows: TGTGCCCGCCTTTTGTTGAGAAGCACAGATCCGCAGTATTTT. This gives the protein CARLLLRSTDPQYF.